This T cell receptor beta chain was found in a study of beta chain features in type 1 diabetes. The junction had 8 bases not matched to a gene; V was cut back by 6 bases and J by 3 bases. The CDR3 runs 17 residues. Germline CDR1 is SGHTA and CDR2 is FQGTGA. Sorted populations all exceeded 95% purity. This clone was seen a few times. Its antigen is currently unknown. Points from the study as a whole: Across all four CD4+ subsets, people with type 1 diabetes showed modestly shorter TCRB CDR3s. cDNA-based sequencing might over-represent cells highly expressing TCR. Relative to healthy donors, patients appeared to have naive, central memory and Treg TCRB repertoires that were more similar.

Every isolated RNA sample was fully reverse transcribed, so sequencing captured expressed TCRB transcripts. Repertoires were generated with immunoSEQ multiplex PCR, while TCRdb's copy carries only in-frame clones and drops some. The top ten clones hold 0.7% of a sample with some 150,000 clones, approximately 10% of them seen once. Sample: central memory CD4+ T cells from blood. This TCR derives from a woman younger than 45 with type 1 diabetes. The chain uses TRBV7-3 and TRBJ2-3; 14 nucleotides match TRBD2. CDR3 nucleotide sequence: TGTGCCAGCAGGAAAGGGACTAGCGGGAGCTGGACAGATACGCAGTATTTT. It encodes CASRKGTSGSWTDTQYF.